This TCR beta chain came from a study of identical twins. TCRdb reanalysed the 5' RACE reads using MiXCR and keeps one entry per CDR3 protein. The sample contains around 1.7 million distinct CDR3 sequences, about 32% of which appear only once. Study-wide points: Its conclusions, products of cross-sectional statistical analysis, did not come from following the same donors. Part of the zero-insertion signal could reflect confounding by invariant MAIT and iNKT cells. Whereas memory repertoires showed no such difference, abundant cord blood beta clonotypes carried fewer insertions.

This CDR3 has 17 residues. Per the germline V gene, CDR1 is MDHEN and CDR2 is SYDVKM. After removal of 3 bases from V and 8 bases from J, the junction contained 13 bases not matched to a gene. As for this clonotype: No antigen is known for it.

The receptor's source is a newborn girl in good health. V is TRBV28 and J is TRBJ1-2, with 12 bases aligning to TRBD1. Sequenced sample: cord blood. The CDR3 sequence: CASSFPSGTGGALGYTF. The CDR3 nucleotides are TGTGCCAGCAGTTTTCCCAGTGGGACAGGGGGCGCGTTAGGCTACACCTTC.